This is a list of T cell receptor beta chains from one sample in a study of cytomegalovirus exposure and HLA in healthy donors. Clones were sequenced by immunoSEQ multiplex PCR, and TCRdb holds only the in-frame ones, with some missing. The ten top clones account for 5.5% to 8%, within a sample of around 100,000 clones. The sequencing sample was made of PBMCs. These receptors originate from a man aged 35 to 55 in good health and CMV-seropositive. The CDR3 runs from the conserved cysteine through the conserved F or W. D genes are given only for firm matches.

V: TRBV27; J: TRBJ1-1; D: .; CDR3: CASSLLRPSGNTEAFF; DNA: TGTGCCAGCAGTTTATTACGTCCTTCGGGGAACACTGAAGCTTTCTTT
V: TRBV7-6; J: TRBJ2-1; D: .; CDR3: CASSSLAGQGNEQFF; DNA: TGTGCCAGCAGCAGCTTAGCCGGCCAAGGCAATGAGCAGTTCTTC
V: TRBV27; J: TRBJ2-7; D: TRBD1; CDR3: CASSSGQGSKYEQYF; DNA: TGTGCCAGCAGTTCCGGACAGGGGAGCAAGTACGAGCAGTACTTC
V: TRBV11-2; J: TRBJ2-1; D: TRBD2; CDR3: CASSSTSGSFSEQFF; DNA: TGTGCCAGCAGCTCGACTAGCGGGAGTTTTAGTGAGCAGTTCTTC
V: TRBV6-5; J: TRBJ2-7; D: .; CDR3: CASSSNFGGPREQYF; DNA: TGTGCCAGCAGTTCAAACTTCGGGGGGCCTAGGGAGCAGTACTTC
V: TRBV11-2; J: TRBJ1-1; D: .; CDR3: CASSQAFEAFF; DNA: TGTGCCAGCAGCCAAGCCTTTGAAGCTTTCTTT
V: TRBV10-3; J: TRBJ1-5; D: TRBD1; CDR3: CATQTGTGKGNQPQHF; DNA: TGTGCCACCCAGACCGGGACAGGGAAGGGCAATCAGCCCCAGCATTTT
V: TRBV27; J: TRBJ2-1; D: TRBD2; CDR3: CASKVPSGYNEQFF; DNA: TGTGCCAGCAAGGTCCCTAGCGGTTACAATGAGCAGTTCTTC
V: TRBV14; J: TRBJ2-7; D: TRBD1; CDR3: CASSQPGTGSSEQYF; DNA: TGTGCCAGCAGCCAACCTGGGACAGGGTCCTCCGAGCAGTACTTC
V: TRBV7-9; J: TRBJ1-2; D: .; CDR3: CASSLEGGGLYGYTF; DNA: TGTGCCAGCAGCTTAGAGGGCGGCGGACTCTATGGCTACACCTTC
V: TRBV18; J: TRBJ2-7; D: .; CDR3: CASSPQGSAIHEQYF; DNA: TGTGCCAGCTCACCACAGGGGTCGGCTATCCACGAGCAGTACTTC
V: TRBV28; J: TRBJ1-1; D: TRBD1; CDR3: CASRNVDRVNTEAFF; DNA: TGTGCCAGCAGGAATGTGGACAGGGTGAACACTGAAGCTTTCTTT
V: TRBV11-1; J: TRBJ1-5; D: TRBD1; CDR3: CASSLTGGQPQHF; DNA: TGTGCCAGCAGCTTGACAGGGGGCCAGCCCCAGCATTTT
V: TRBV6-4; J: TRBJ2-1; D: TRBD2; CDR3: CASRALGRREKGNEQFF; DNA: TGTGCCAGCAGAGCACTTGGGAGGCGGGAGAAAGGAAATGAGCAGTTCTTC
V: TRBV7-3; J: TRBJ1-5; D: .; CDR3: CASSLPGGNQPQHF; DNA: TGTGCCAGCAGCCTCCCGGGAGGGAATCAGCCCCAGCATTTT
V: TRBV5-1; J: TRBJ1-3; D: TRBD1; CDR3: CASSPGLTGAIGNTIYF; DNA: TGCGCCAGCAGCCCGGGTCTTACAGGGGCGATTGGAAACACCATATATTTT
V: TRBV4-3; J: TRBJ2-7; D: TRBD2; CDR3: CASSQERTSGFYEQYF; DNA: TGCGCCAGCAGCCAAGAGAGGACTAGTGGGTTCTACGAGCAGTACTTC
V: TRBV27; J: TRBJ2-7; D: TRBD1; CDR3: CASSLKRQGNPYEQYF; DNA: TGTGCCAGCAGTTTAAAGAGACAGGGAAACCCCTACGAGCAGTACTTC
V: TRBV11-3; J: TRBJ2-3; D: TRBD2; CDR3: CASSPHSGSSTDTQYF; DNA: TGTGCCAGCAGCCCACATAGCGGGTCTAGCACAGATACGCAGTATTTT
V: TRBV6-5; J: TRBJ1-2; D: .; CDR3: CASSYSRASDYGYTF; DNA: TGTGCCAGCAGTTACTCTCGCGCCTCGGACTATGGCTACACCTTC
V: TRBV2; J: TRBJ2-3; D: TRBD1; CDR3: CASSPPGTGVTDTQYF; DNA: TGTGCCAGCAGCCCCCCCGGGACAGGGGTCACAGATACGCAGTATTTT
V: TRBV30; J: TRBJ2-7; D: .; CDR3: CAWKETYEQYF; DNA: TGTGCCTGGAAAGAGACCTACGAGCAGTACTTC
V: TRBV18; J: TRBJ2-1; D: .; CDR3: CASSPLTRERINEQFF; DNA: TGTGCCAGCTCCCCCCTAACCCGGGAGAGGATAAATGAGCAGTTCTTC
V: TRBV29-1; J: TRBJ1-2; D: .; CDR3: CSVADRQFSPNYGYTF; DNA: TGCAGCGTTGCGGACAGACAGTTCTCACCTAACTATGGCTACACCTTC
V: TRBV19; J: TRBJ2-5; D: .; CDR3: CASSILHSPGETQYF; DNA: TGTGCCAGTAGTATCCTGCATTCCCCCGGAGAGACCCAGTACTTC
V: TRBV10-1; J: TRBJ2-1; D: .; CDR3: CASQDPGLVWFF; DNA: TGCGCCAGCCAAGACCCAGGGTTGGTCTGGTTCTTC
V: TRBV6-6; J: TRBJ2-3; D: TRBD1; CDR3: CASSSGTGRSDTQYF; DNA: TGTGCCAGCAGTAGTGGGACAGGGAGGTCAGATACGCAGTATTTT